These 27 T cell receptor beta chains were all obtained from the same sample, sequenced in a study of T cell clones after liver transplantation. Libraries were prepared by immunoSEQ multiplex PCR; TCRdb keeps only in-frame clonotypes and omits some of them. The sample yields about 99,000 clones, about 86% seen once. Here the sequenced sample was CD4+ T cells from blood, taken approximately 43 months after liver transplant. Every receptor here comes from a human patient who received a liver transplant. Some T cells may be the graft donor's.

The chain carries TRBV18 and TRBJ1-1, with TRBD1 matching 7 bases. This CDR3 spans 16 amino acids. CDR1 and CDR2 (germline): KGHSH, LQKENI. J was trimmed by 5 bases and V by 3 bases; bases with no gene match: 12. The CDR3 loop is CASSPAQGRGPTEAFF. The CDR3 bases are TGTGCCAGCTCACCCGCGCAGGGAAGGGGGCCTACTGAAGCTTTCTTT.

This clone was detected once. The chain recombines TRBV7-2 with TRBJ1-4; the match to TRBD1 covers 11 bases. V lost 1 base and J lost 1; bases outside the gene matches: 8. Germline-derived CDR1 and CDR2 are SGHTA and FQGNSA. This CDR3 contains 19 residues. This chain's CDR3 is CASSLVTRTGGKTNEKLFF. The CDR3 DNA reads TGTGCCAGCAGCTTAGTAACCAGGACAGGGGGCAAAACTAATGAAAAACTGTTTTTT.

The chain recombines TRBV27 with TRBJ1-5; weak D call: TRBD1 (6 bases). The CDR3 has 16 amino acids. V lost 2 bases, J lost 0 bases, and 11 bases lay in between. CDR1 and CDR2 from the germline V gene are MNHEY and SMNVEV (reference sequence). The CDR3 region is CASSLRGGYSNQPQHF. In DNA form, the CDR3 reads TGTGCCAGCAGTTTAAGGGGGGGTTATAGCAATCAGCCCCAGCATTTT.

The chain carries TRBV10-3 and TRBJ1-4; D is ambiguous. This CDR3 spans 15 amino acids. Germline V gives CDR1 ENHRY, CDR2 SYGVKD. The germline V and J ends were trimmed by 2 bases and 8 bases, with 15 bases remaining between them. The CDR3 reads CAISEGKGSGEKLFF. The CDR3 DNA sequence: TGTGCCATCAGTGAGGGTAAAGGATCTGGAGAAAAACTGTTTTTT.

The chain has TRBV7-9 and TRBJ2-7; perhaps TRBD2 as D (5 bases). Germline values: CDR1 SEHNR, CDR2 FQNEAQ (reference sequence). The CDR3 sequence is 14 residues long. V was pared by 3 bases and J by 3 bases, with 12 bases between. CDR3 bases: TGTGCCAGCAGCTTGGGGTTGGGGAGCTACGAGCAGTACTTC. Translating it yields CASSLGLGSYEQYF.

CDR3 sequence (DNA): TGCGCCAGCAGCTTATTGGGAATGGTTAATTCACCCCTCCACTTT. Translated, it gives CASSLLGMVNSPLHF. This chain uses TRBV5-1 with TRBJ1-6; D remains ambiguous. The CDR3 extends over 15 amino acids. From germline, CDR1 is SGHRS and CDR2 YFSETQ. The V end was cut by 2 bases, the J end by 6 bases, with 12 bases between.

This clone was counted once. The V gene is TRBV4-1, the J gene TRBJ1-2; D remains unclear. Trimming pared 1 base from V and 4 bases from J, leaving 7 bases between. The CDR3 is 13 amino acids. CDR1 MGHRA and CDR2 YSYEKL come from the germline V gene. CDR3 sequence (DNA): TGCGCCAGCAGCCAAGTGGCAGGCTATGGCTACACCTTC. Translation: CASSQVAGYGYTF.

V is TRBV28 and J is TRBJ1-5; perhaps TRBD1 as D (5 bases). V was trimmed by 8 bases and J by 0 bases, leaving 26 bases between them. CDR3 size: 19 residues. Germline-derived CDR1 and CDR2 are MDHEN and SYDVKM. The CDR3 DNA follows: TGTGCCAGCCCGCCTGGATTAGGGGACGGCGATTATAGCAATCAGCCCCAGCATTTT. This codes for CASPPGLGDGDYSNQPQHF.

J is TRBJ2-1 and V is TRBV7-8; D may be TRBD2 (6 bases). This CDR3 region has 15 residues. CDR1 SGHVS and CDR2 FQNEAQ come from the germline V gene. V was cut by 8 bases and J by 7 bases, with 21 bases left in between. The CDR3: CASSLAPPPLNEQFF. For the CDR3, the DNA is TGTGCCAGCTCTCTAGCGCCCCCTCCATTGAATGAGCAGTTCTTC. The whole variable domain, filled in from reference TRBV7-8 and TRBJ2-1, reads GAGVSQSPRYKVAKRGQDVALRCDPISGHVSLFWYQQALGQGPEFLTYFQNEAQLDKSGLPSDRFFAERPEGSVSTLKIQRTQQEDSAVYLCASSLAPPPLNEQFFGPGTRLTVL.

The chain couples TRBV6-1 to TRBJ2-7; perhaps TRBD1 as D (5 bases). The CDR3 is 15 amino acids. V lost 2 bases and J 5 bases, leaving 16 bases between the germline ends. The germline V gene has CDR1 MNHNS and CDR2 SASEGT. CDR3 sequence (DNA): TGTGCCAGCAGTGAATCCCACAGGCGAGAGGACGAGCAGTACTTC. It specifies CASSESHRREDEQYF.

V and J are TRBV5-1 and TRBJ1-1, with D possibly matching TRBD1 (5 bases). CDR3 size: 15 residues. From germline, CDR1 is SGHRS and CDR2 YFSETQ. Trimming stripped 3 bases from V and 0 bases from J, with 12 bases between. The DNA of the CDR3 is TGCGCCAGCAGCTGGGGGTGGGATATGAACACTGAAGCTTTCTTT. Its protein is CASSWGWDMNTEAFF.

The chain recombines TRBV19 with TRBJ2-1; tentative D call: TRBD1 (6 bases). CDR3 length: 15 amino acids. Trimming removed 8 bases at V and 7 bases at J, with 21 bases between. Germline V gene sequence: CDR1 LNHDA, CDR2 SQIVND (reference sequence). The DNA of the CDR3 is TGTGCCAGTTCAACAGGGAAATTTCCGGGGAATGAGCAGTTCTTC. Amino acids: CASSTGKFPGNEQFF.

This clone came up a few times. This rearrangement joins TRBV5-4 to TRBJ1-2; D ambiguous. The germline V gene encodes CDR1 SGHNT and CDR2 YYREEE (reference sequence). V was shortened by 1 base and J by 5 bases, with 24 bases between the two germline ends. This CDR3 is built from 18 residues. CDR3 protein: CASSLHRLGISDLYGYTF. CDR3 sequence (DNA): TGTGCCAGCAGCTTGCATCGATTAGGGATTTCAGACCTTTATGGCTACACCTTC.

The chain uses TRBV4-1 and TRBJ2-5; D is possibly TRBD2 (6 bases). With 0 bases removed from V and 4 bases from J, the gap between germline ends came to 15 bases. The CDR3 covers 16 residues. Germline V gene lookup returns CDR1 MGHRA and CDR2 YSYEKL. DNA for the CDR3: TGCGCCAGCAGCCAAGAAAGGGTGCGGGGCGGAGAGACCCAGTACTTC. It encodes CASSQERVRGGETQYF.

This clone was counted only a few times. This CDR3 is CASSPMSSYNEQFF. CDR3 nucleotide sequence: TGTGCCAGCAGCCCGATGAGCTCCTACAATGAGCAGTTCTTC. The chain joins TRBV14 to TRBJ2-1; D is unclear. The germline V gene has CDR1 SGHDN and CDR2 FVKESK. This CDR3 has 14 amino acids. V was shortened by 4 bases and J by 0 bases, with 7 bases between the two germline ends.

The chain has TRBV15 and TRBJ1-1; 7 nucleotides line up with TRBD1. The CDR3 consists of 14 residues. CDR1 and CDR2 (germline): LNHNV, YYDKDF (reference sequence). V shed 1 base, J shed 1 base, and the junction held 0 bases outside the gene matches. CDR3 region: CATSRGDRNTEAFF. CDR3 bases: TGTGCCACCAGCAGAGGGGACAGGAACACTGAAGCTTTCTTT.

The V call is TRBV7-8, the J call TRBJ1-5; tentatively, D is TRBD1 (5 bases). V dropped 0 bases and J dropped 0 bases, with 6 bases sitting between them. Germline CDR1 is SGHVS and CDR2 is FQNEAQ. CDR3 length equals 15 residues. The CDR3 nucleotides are TGTGCCAGCAGCTTAGCCGGGGGTAGCAATCAGCCCCAGCATTTT. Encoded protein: CASSLAGGSNQPQHF.

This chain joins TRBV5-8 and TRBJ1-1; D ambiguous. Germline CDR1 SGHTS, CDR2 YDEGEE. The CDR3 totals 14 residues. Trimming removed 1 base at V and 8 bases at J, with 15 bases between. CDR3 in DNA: TGTGCCAGCAGCTTGTCGTCAGTGACTACCGAAGCTTTCTTT. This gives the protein CASSLSSVTTEAFF.

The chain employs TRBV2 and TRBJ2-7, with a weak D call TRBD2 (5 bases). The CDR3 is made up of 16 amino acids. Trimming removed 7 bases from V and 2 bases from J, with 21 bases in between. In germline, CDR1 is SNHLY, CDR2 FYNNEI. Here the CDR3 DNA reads TGTGCCAGCACCAAGGGTAGTAGAGGGCAGACCTACGAGCAGTACTTC. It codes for CASTKGSRGQTYEQYF. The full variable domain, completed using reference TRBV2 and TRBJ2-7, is EPEVTQTPSHQVTQMGQEVILRCVPISNHLYFYWYRQILGQKVEFLVSFYNNEISEKSEIFDDQFSVERPDGSNFTLKIRSTKLEDSAMYFCASTKGSRGQTYEQYFGPGTRLTVT.

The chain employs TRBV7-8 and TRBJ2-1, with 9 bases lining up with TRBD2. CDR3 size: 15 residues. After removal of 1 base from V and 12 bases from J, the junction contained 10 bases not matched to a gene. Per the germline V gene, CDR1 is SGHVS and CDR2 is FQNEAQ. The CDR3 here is CASSLDRAGGSTQFF. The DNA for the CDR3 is TGTGCCAGCAGCTTAGATCGGGCGGGAGGGTCGACGCAGTTCTTC.

Here the CDR3 DNA reads TGTGCCAGCCGCGAGGATATCTCCTATAATTCACCCCTCCACTTT. Its translation: CASREDISYNSPLHF. The gene calls are TRBV5-4 and TRBJ1-6, with D hard to call. The length of the CDR3 is 15 residues. V lost 7 bases to trimming and J lost 0 bases, with 11 bases between them. Germline-derived CDR1 and CDR2 are SGHNT and YYREEE (reference sequence).

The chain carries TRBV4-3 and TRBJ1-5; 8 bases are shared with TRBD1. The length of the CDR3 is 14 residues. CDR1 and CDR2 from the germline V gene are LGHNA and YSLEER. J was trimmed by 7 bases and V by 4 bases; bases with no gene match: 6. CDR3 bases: TGCGCCAGCAGCCCTTGGACAGGGTTACAGCCCCAGCATTTT. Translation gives CASSPWTGLQPQHF.

The CDR3, as DNA: TGTGCCAGCAGCCCGCTTACGGGACTAGCGACCGTGAAGGTAGATACGCAGTATTTT. Residues: CASSPLTGLATVKVDTQYF. The rearrangement links TRBV27 to TRBJ2-3; TRBD2 matches 10 bases. The V and J ends lost 6 bases and 5 bases, in that order; junction bases with no gene match: 20. This CDR3 spans 19 amino acids. Germline loops: CDR1 MNHEY, CDR2 SMNVEV (reference sequence).

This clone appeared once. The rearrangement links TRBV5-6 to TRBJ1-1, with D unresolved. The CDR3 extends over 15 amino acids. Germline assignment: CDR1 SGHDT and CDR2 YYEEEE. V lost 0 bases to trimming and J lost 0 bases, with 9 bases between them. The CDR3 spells CASSLASLMNTEAFF. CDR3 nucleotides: TGTGCCAGCAGCTTGGCCAGCCTTATGAACACTGAAGCTTTCTTT. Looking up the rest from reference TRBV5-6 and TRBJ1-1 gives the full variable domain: DAGVTQSPTHLIKTRGQQVTLRCSPKSGHDTVSWYQQALGQGPQFIFQYYEEEERQRGNFPDRFSGHQFPNYSSELNVNALLLGDSALYLCASSLASLMNTEAFFGQGTRLTVV.

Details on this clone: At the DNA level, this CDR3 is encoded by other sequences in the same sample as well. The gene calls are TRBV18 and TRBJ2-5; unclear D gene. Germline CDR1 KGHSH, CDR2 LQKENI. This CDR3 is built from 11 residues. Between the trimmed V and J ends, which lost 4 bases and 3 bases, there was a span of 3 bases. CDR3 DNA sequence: TGTGCCAGCTCACTAAAAGAGACCCAGTACTTC. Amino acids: CASSLKETQYF.

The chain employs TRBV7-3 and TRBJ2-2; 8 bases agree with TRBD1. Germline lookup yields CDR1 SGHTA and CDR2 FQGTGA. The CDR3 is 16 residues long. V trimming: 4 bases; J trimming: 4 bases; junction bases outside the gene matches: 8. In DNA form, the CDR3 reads TGTGCCAGCAGCTCCACCCCAGGGGGCGGCACCGGGGAGCTGTTTTTT. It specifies CASSSTPGGGTGELFF.

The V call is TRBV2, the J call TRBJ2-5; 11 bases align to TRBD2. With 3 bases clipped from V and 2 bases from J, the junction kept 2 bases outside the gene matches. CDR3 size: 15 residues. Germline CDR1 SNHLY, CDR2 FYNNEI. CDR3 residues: CASSERLAGQETQYF. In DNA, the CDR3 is TGTGCCAGCAGTGAGAGACTAGCGGGGCAAGAGACCCAGTACTTC.